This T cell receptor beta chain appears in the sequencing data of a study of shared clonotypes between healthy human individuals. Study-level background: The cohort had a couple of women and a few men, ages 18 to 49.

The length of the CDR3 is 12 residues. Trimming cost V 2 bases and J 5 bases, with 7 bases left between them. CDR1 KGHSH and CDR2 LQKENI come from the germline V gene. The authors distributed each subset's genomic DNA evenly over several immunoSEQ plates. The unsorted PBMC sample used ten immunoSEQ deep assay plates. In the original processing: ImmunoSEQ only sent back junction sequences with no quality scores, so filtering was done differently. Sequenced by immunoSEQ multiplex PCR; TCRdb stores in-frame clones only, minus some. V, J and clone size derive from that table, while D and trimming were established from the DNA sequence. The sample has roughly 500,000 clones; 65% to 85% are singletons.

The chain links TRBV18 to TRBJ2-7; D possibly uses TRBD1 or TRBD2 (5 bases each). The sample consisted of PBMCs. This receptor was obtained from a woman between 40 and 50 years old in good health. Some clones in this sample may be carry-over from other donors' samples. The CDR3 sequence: CASSPRDDEQYF. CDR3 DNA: TGTGCCAGCTCACCAAGGGACGACGAGCAGTACTTC.